A single sample is the source of the 12 T cell receptor beta chains below, sequenced in a study of blood T cell repertoires in COVID-19 (dated by TCRdb to 2018 to 2021). Library construction relied on the immunoSEQ multiplex PCR assay. TCRdb took this table from immuneACCESS and kept in-frame rearrangements with V and J called. Such tables lack part of the clones; where checked against another copy, unresolved V genes explain under half of the gap, and the rest is unexplained. The sample profile shows approximately 140,000 clones; approximately 80% of them were found once. The ten biggest clones cover around 6.8% of the sample. Sequenced input: peripheral blood. These receptors were collected from a human donor in a cohort sampled during active COVID-19.

The chain combines TRBV19 with TRBJ1-2; D remains ambiguous. This CDR3 contains 13 residues. The V and J ends lost 5 bases and 8 bases respectively, with 15 bases between them. Germline V gene data show CDR1 as LNHDA and CDR2 as SQIVND (reference sequence). CDR3 sequence (DNA): TGTGCCAGTAGTCCACTACAAAAGGTCGGCTACACCTTC. It yields the protein CASSPLQKVGYTF.

V gene TRBV15 combines with J gene TRBJ2-3; perhaps TRBD2 as D (5 bases). Trimming stripped 0 bases from V and 5 bases from J, with 18 bases between. This CDR3 comprises 17 residues. Germline V gives CDR1 LNHNV, CDR2 YYDKDF (reference sequence). This CDR3 reads CATSRDLELEKKDTQYF. CDR3 nucleotides: TGTGCCACCAGCAGAGATTTAGAACTAGAGAAAAAAGATACGCAGTATTTT.

On this clone: Its ends do not fully match the called genes, so a read error is possible. CDR3 loop: CAPRERQGLGETQYF. The CDR3 DNA reads as TGTGCCCCCAGAGAACGACAGGGATTGGGGGAGACCCAGTACTTC. This chain uses TRBV24-1 with TRBJ2-5, with 7 bases aligning to TRBD1. Germline V gene sequence: CDR1 KGHDR, CDR2 SFDVKD. This CDR3 has 15 amino acids.

The rearrangement joins TRBV19 to TRBJ1-2; 10 nucleotides match TRBD1. Germline CDR1 is LNHDA and CDR2 is SQIVND (reference sequence). The trim removed 8 bases at V and 8 bases at J, leaving 14 bases unmatched. The CDR3 runs 15 residues. The CDR3, as DNA: TGTGCCAGTCGAAAAGGCGGACAGGGGGGAAGAGGCTACACCTTC. It codes for CASRKGGQGGRGYTF.

This rearrangement joins TRBV6-5 to TRBJ2-5; 11 bases are a match to TRBD1. CDR3 length: 15 residues. With V trimmed by 6 bases and J by 4 bases, 7 bases remained unmatched. Germline V gene data show CDR1 as MNHEY and CDR2 as SVGAGI. The CDR3 DNA reads as TGTGCCAGCAGGGAGGACAGGGGGCGCATAGAGACCCAGTACTTC. It translates to CASREDRGRIETQYF.

V gene TRBV7-6 combines with J gene TRBJ1-5; the match to TRBD1 covers 10 bases. Losses at the gene ends were 5 bases for V and 5 bases for J; bases not matched to a gene: 6. In germline, CDR1 is SGHVS, CDR2 FNYEAQ. CDR3 size: 15 residues. The CDR3 spells CASSPGQGGDQPQHF. The CDR3 DNA follows: TGTGCCAGCAGCCCTGGACAGGGGGGGGATCAGCCCCAGCATTTT.

This sequence joins TRBV2 and TRBJ1-6, with D maybe TRBD1 (5 bases). V was shortened by 2 bases and J by 10 bases, with 15 bases between the two germline ends. The CDR3 has 15 amino acids. Germline CDR1 is SNHLY and CDR2 is FYNNEI. The CDR3 DNA is TGTGCCAGCAGTGAAAATTGGGGCGCAGGGTCACCCCTCCACTTT. Its translation is CASSENWGAGSPLHF.

The chain links TRBV30 to TRBJ1-1; the match to TRBD1 covers 9 bases. V gave up 7 bases and J gave up 4 bases; unmatched junction bases: 7. There are 13 residues in the CDR3. Germline CDR1 is GTSNPN and CDR2 is SVGIG (reference sequence). The CDR3 region has the DNA TGTGCCTCTACACAGGGGGCAGGCACTGAAGCTTTCTTT. Protein product: CASTQGAGTEAFF.

The J gene is TRBJ1-1, the V gene TRBV7-9, with 7 bases that match TRBD1. The CDR3 extends over 14 amino acids. Unmatched junction bases numbered 5, after V lost 5 bases and J lost 2 bases. CDR1 and CDR2 from the germline V gene are SEHNR and FQNEAQ (reference sequence). The CDR3 is CASSIRGINTEAFF. The CDR3 region has the DNA TGTGCCAGCAGCATCAGGGGGATCAACACTGAAGCTTTCTTT.

The chain couples TRBV5-6 to TRBJ1-6, with D hard to call. The germline CDR1 and CDR2 sequences are SGHDT and YYEEEE. The CDR3 spans 13 residues. Trimming stripped 5 bases from V and 4 bases from J, with 7 bases between. The CDR3 bases are TGTGCCAGCAGGGGCGCATATAATTCACCCCTCCACTTT. Protein product: CASRGAYNSPLHF.

This chain uses TRBV18 with TRBJ1-2; a weak D match, TRBD1 (5 bases). V lost 2 bases to trimming and J lost 3 bases, with 13 bases between them. Per germline, CDR1 KGHSH and CDR2 LQKENI. There are 15 residues in the CDR3. The CDR3 loop is CASSPEQGFHYGYTF. CDR3 nucleotide sequence: TGTGCCAGCTCACCAGAGCAGGGTTTCCACTATGGCTACACCTTC.

V gene TRBV4-1 combines with J gene TRBJ2-1, with D hard to call. Germline CDR1 reads MGHRA; CDR2 reads YSYEKL. V was pared by 4 bases and J by 0 bases, with 13 bases between. The CDR3 is 16 residues long. The CDR3 is CASSPTPSGSYNEQFF. The CDR3 bases are TGCGCCAGCAGCCCAACCCCGTCCGGCTCCTACAATGAGCAGTTCTTC.